One and the same sample provided the 18 T cell receptor beta chains below, sequenced in a study of shared clonotypes between healthy human individuals (dated by TCRdb to 2018 to 2020). The library relied on the immunoSEQ multiplex PCR assay. TCRdb provides this immuneACCESS table in a form limited to in-frame rearrangements. Some clones are lacking; in checked studies, under half of them reflect an unresolved V gene, and why the rest are absent is not known. This sample lists around 480,000 clones; nearly 80% were detected once. The ten largest clones add up to approximately 13% of the sample. The sample comprised PBMCs. These receptors were obtained from a woman between 40 and 55 years old in good health. Some clones in this sample may be carry-over from other donors' samples.

V is TRBV29-1 and J is TRBJ2-3, with TRBD2 identical over 12 bases. CDR1 and CDR2 from the germline V gene are SQVTM and ANQGSEA. J gave up 4 bases and V 4 bases, and 6 bases lay outside the gene matches. The CDR3 totals 15 residues. The DNA for the CDR3 is TGCAGCGTTGGGGCCGGACTAGCGGGATCAGATACGCAGTATTTT. Its translation is CSVGAGLAGSDTQYF.

Only one count was recorded for this clone. The CDR3, as DNA: TGTGCCAGTAGACTACTAGCGGGATCTGAGCAGTTCTTC. Protein product: CASRLLAGSEQFF. The chain uses TRBV19 and TRBJ2-1; 10 bases agree with TRBD2. V was clipped by 6 bases and J by 9 bases; unmatched bases: 5. The germline V gene encodes CDR1 LNHDA and CDR2 SQIVND (reference sequence). The CDR3 contains 13 residues. The full variable domain, in which reference TRBV19 and TRBJ2-1 provide the parts outside the CDR3, is DGGITQSPKYLFRKEGQNVTLSCEQNLNHDAMYWYRQDPGQGLRLIYYSQIVNDFQKGDIAEGYSVSREKKESFPLTVTSAQKNPTAFYLCASRLLAGSEQFFGPGTRLTVL.

This chain connects TRBV4-1 to TRBJ1-4; TRBD1 agrees at 7 bases. The CDR3 sequence is 13 residues long. J gave up 8 bases and V 1 base, and 1 base lay outside the gene matches. Germline V gene sequence: CDR1 MGHRA, CDR2 YSYEKL. CDR3 nucleotide sequence: TGCGCCAGCAGCCAAGTAGGGGGCGAAAAACTGTTTTTT. Its protein product is CASSQVGGEKLFF.

This chain uses TRBV27 with TRBJ2-1; 14 bases match TRBD2. V was pared by 4 bases and J by 8 bases, with 4 bases of the junction left unmatched. CDR3 size: 15 residues. From germline, CDR1 is MNHEY and CDR2 SMNVEV (reference sequence). The CDR3 is CASSSRTSGRHEQFF. The CDR3 DNA follows: TGTGCCAGCAGTTCGCGGACTAGCGGGAGGCATGAGCAGTTCTTC.

The chain couples TRBV5-1 to TRBJ1-4; 7 bases line up with TRBD1. CDR3 length: 15 residues. Germline loops: CDR1 SGHRS, CDR2 YFSETQ. Trimming at V came to 6 bases and at J to 3 bases, leaving 8 bases not matched to a gene. The CDR3 nucleotides are TGCGCCAGCAACCCCGGGGGACAGTCTAATGAAAAACTGTTTTTT. It specifies CASNPGGQSNEKLFF.

The table lists this clone with a count of one. A much larger clone is a single base away; this may be a read error. This sequence joins TRBV6-1 and TRBJ2-1, with 7 bases matching TRBD2. Per germline, CDR1 MNHNS and CDR2 SASEGT. V trimming: 5 bases; J trimming: 9 bases; junction bases outside the gene matches: 10. The CDR3 has 14 amino acids. CDR3 loop: CASSTTISGGEQFF. Written as DNA, the CDR3 is TGTGCCAGCAGTACCACTATATCGGGGGGTGAGCAGTTCTTC.

This chain links TRBV19 with TRBJ1-1, with 8 bases identical to TRBD1. V shed 11 bases, J shed 6 bases, and the junction held 5 bases outside the gene matches. This CDR3 spans 11 amino acids. The germline gives CDR1 LNHDA, CDR2 SQIVND (reference sequence). In DNA form, the CDR3 reads TGTGCCTCGGGACAGGTATCTGAAGCTTTCTTT. Translating gives CASGQVSEAFF.

This clone is a singleton in its sample. The chain uses TRBV4-3 and TRBJ2-2; 9 nucleotides align to TRBD1. Germline CDR1 is LGHNA and CDR2 is YSLEER. The V and J ends lost 3 bases and 3 bases, in that order; junction bases with no gene match: 8. The CDR3 is made up of 17 amino acids. The CDR3 nucleotides are TGCGCCAGCAGCCAGGGGTCCGGACAGGGGTACACCGGGGAGCTGTTTTTT. This encodes CASSQGSGQGYTGELFF.

This clone appeared a few times. The CDR3 DNA sequence: TGCAGCGTTTCGACAGTGAACACTGAAGCTTTCTTT. It codes for CSVSTVNTEAFF. The chain combines TRBV29-1 with TRBJ1-1; possibly TRBD1 for D (5 bases). The CDR3 length is 12 residues. V was shortened by 5 bases and J by 0 bases, with 7 bases between the two germline ends. In germline, CDR1 is SQVTM, CDR2 ANQGSEA.

V is TRBV5-5 and J is TRBJ2-7; 9 bases are a match to TRBD1. The CDR3 is made up of 16 amino acids. Germline values: CDR1 SGHKS, CDR2 YYEKEE (reference sequence). The junction had 8 bases not matched to a gene; V was cut back by 4 bases and J by 0 bases. DNA for the CDR3: TGTGCCAGCAGCCCTACGGGGACAGGGAGCTCCTACGAGCAGTACTTC. Translated: CASSPTGTGSSYEQYF. Full variable domain (remainder filled in from reference TRBV5-5 and TRBJ2-7): DAGVTQSPTHLIKTRGQQVTLRCSPISGHKSVSWYQQVLGQGPQFIFQYYEKEERGRGNFPDRFSARQFPNYSSELNVNALLLGDSALYLCASSPTGTGSSYEQYFGPGTRLTVT.

This clone has just a few counts. The genes are TRBV5-4 and TRBJ1-3; D is ambiguous. The CDR3 spans 14 residues. Germline values: CDR1 SGHNT, CDR2 YYREEE (reference sequence). The ends were cut back, 5 bases at V and 1 base at J, with 10 bases in the middle. CDR3 loop: CASSLILSGNTIYF. CDR3 DNA: TGTGCCAGCAGTCTGATCTTATCTGGAAACACCATATATTTT.

This clone was detected only once. The chain couples TRBV7-2 to TRBJ2-7; no reliable D call. The CDR3 sequence is 15 residues long. The germline V gene has CDR1 SGHTA and CDR2 FQGNSA. With 1 base removed from V and 0 bases from J, the gap between germline ends came to 10 bases. The DNA of the CDR3 is TGTGCCAGCAGCTTAGTTGGCCACCTCTCCTACGAGCAGTACTTC. Encoded protein: CASSLVGHLSYEQYF. Looking up the rest from reference TRBV7-2 and TRBJ2-7 gives the full variable domain: GAGVSQSPSNKVTEKGKDVELRCDPISGHTALYWYRQSLGQGLEFLIYFQGNSAPDKSGLPSDRFSAERTGGSVSTLTIQRTQQEDSAVYLCASSLVGHLSYEQYFGPGTRLTVT.

The table lists this clone with many counts. The rearrangement links TRBV11-2 to TRBJ2-7; 12 nucleotides line up with TRBD2. V shed 5 bases, J shed 2 bases, and the junction held 4 bases outside the gene matches. The CDR3 has 15 amino acids. Germline CDR1 reads SGHAT; CDR2 reads FQNNGV. Written as DNA, the CDR3 is TGTGCCAGCAGCCCACTAGCGGGAGGTCCCTACGAGCAGTACTTC. This sequence encodes CASSPLAGGPYEQYF.

This clone was detected only a few times. This chain connects TRBV14 to TRBJ1-1; 8 positions agree with TRBD1. Unmatched junction bases numbered 10, after V lost 7 bases and J lost 3 bases. Germline values: CDR1 SGHDN, CDR2 FVKESK. The CDR3 totals 15 residues. The DNA for the CDR3 is TGTGCCAGCACCTCTGCCCAGGGGGCTGACACTGAAGCTTTCTTT. This codes for CASTSAQGADTEAFF.

The chain has TRBV28 and TRBJ2-6; D gene ambiguous. The CDR3 has 12 residues. Trimming removed 10 bases at V and 0 bases at J, with 4 bases between. Per the germline V gene, CDR1 is MDHEN and CDR2 is SYDVKM. CDR3: CATYSGANVLTF. In DNA form, the CDR3 reads TGTGCCACCTACTCTGGGGCCAACGTCCTGACTTTC.

The chain employs TRBV4-1 and TRBJ2-2; TRBD1 aligns across 7 bases. J lost 4 bases, V lost 4 bases, and 6 bases had no gene match. CDR3 length: 15 residues. Germline-derived CDR1 and CDR2 are MGHRA and YSYEKL. The CDR3 nucleotides are TGCGCCAGCAGCCCACAGGGGTTTAGCACCGGGGAGCTGTTTTTT. It yields the protein CASSPQGFSTGELFF.

This clone came up once. This chain connects TRBV11-2 to TRBJ1-1; the match to TRBD1 covers 9 bases. The CDR3 spans 16 residues. The J segment lost 4 bases and the V segment lost 5 bases, leaving 11 bases of the junction unmatched. CDR1 SGHAT and CDR2 FQNNGV come from the germline V gene. As DNA, the CDR3 is TGTGCCAGCAGCCCCCTCACCGGGACAGGGCCCACTGAAGCTTTCTTT. Its translation is CASSPLTGTGPTEAFF.

The chain couples TRBV28 to TRBJ2-2; possible D gene TRBD2, 7 bases. Trimming stripped 2 bases from V and 4 bases from J, with 20 bases between. The CDR3 spans 18 residues. Germline loops: CDR1 MDHEN, CDR2 SYDVKM. Here the CDR3 DNA reads TGTGCCAGCAGTTTAAGACTGGACAGCGGCGGGGGCACCGGGGAGCTGTTTTTT. Translating it yields CASSLRLDSGGGTGELFF.